The 21 T cell receptor beta chains below were found in one sample sequenced in a study of blood T cell repertoires in COVID-19. Sequenced by immunoSEQ multiplex PCR; TCRdb stores in-frame clones only, minus some. The sample records 110,000 to 150,000 clones, 88% being singletons. Sequenced: peripheral blood. The receptors stem from a woman in her 50s with acute or convalescent COVID-19.

This clone has more than one count but fewer than ten. The gene calls are TRBV11-2 and TRBJ2-7; TRBD1 agrees at 7 bases. The CDR3 is made up of 15 amino acids. Trimming cost V 5 bases and J 2 bases; bases outside gene matches: 9. Germline loops: CDR1 SGHAT, CDR2 FQNNGV. CDR3 amino acids: CASSQMTGQAYEQYF. CDR3 nucleotide sequence: TGTGCCAGCAGCCAAATGACAGGGCAAGCCTACGAGCAGTACTTC.

The genes are TRBV2 and TRBJ2-7; 7 positions match TRBD1. This CDR3 spans 15 amino acids. V lost 6 bases to trimming and J lost 2 bases; unmatched junction nucleotides: 10. Looked up from germline, CDR1 is SNHLY and CDR2 is FYNNEI. The CDR3 region has the DNA TGTGCCAGCAGCGATAGACAGGGTACTACCTACGAGCAGTACTTC. The encoded protein is CASSDRQGTTYEQYF.

V and J are TRBV18 and TRBJ2-5; TRBD2 aligns across 7 bases. The CDR3 has 15 amino acids. Germline lookup yields CDR1 KGHSH and CDR2 LQKENI. Germline trimming cut 4 bases from V and 5 bases from J; bases unmatched to any gene: 10. CDR3 nucleotide sequence: TGTGCCAGCTCACTCGTGGCGACTAGCACGGAGACCCAGTACTTC. Its translation: CASSLVATSTETQYF.

The chain links TRBV5-1 to TRBJ2-2, with a tentative D call TRBD1 (5 bases). Trimming shortened V by 4 bases and J by 4 bases, and 14 bases separated the two germline ends. Germline V CDR1 and CDR2: SGHRS, YFSETQ. This CDR3 is built from 15 residues. This CDR3 is CASSVSPQGTGELFF. In nucleotides, the CDR3 is TGCGCCAGCAGCGTCTCACCCCAGGGCACCGGGGAGCTGTTTTTT.

This chain connects TRBV5-1 to TRBJ2-1; 10 bases match TRBD1. J gave up 6 bases and V 3 bases, and 12 bases lay outside the gene matches. The CDR3 spans 17 residues. Per the germline V gene, CDR1 is SGHRS and CDR2 is YFSETQ. In nucleotides, the CDR3 is TGCGCCAGCAGCTACGCTTTCCGGGACAGGGGCCCCAATGAGCAGTTCTTC. This encodes CASSYAFRDRGPNEQFF.

The V and J genes are TRBV6-5 and TRBJ1-5; D is ambiguous. Germline values: CDR1 MNHEY, CDR2 SVGAGI. The V end lost 6 bases, the J end lost 1 base, and 4 bases lay between the germline ends. This CDR3 is 12 amino acids long. This CDR3 reads CASRESNQPQHF. The DNA for the CDR3 is TGTGCCAGCAGGGAGAGCAATCAGCCCCAGCATTTT.

The CDR3, as DNA: TGTGCCACCAGCAGAGAATGGAGCTACAATGAGCAGTTCTTC. This sequence encodes CATSREWSYNEQFF. The V gene is TRBV15, the J gene TRBJ2-1; D gene ambiguous. Germline values: CDR1 LNHNV, CDR2 YYDKDF (reference sequence). Trimming shortened V by 0 bases and J by 3 bases, and 6 bases separated the two germline ends. This CDR3 is 14 amino acids long.

The rearrangement joins TRBV18 to TRBJ1-2; 7 nucleotides agree with TRBD1. The germline V gene has CDR1 KGHSH and CDR2 LQKENI. V was clipped by 3 bases and J by 6 bases; unmatched bases: 4. The CDR3 sequence is 13 residues long. The CDR3 loop is CASSPRDSHGYTF. The CDR3 DNA follows: TGTGCCAGCTCACCCCGGGACAGCCATGGCTACACCTTC.

The chain joins TRBV7-9 to TRBJ2-1; no firm D call. Germline V CDR1 and CDR2: SEHNR, FQNEAQ (reference sequence). The CDR3 is 13 residues long. V lost 5 bases and J 10 bases, leaving 15 bases between the germline ends. The CDR3 spells CASSPIALEEQFF. The CDR3 nucleotides read TGTGCCAGCAGCCCAATTGCTTTAGAAGAGCAGTTCTTC.

The rearrangement uses TRBV5-4 and TRBJ2-1; D is perhaps TRBD2 (6 bases). CDR1 is SGHNT and CDR2 is YYREEE in the germline V gene (reference sequence). V dropped 4 bases and J dropped 0 bases, with 17 bases sitting between them. CDR3 length: 17 residues. DNA for the CDR3: TGTGCCAGCAGCGGCGACAGTAGCGGTAGCTCCTACAATGAGCAGTTCTTC. Translation gives CASSGDSSGSSYNEQFF.

The V gene is TRBV5-1, the J gene TRBJ2-3, with 10 bases matching TRBD2. From germline, CDR1 is SGHRS and CDR2 YFSETQ. This CDR3 comprises 15 residues. With V trimmed by 4 bases and J by 5 bases, 7 bases remained unmatched. CDR3 region: CASSVSGTSEDTQYF. The CDR3 DNA follows: TGCGCCAGCAGCGTATCCGGGACTAGCGAAGATACGCAGTATTTT.

CDR3 in DNA: TGTGCCAGCAGCCGACTAGCGGGAGTAGGTGAGCAGTTCTTC. It is translated as CASSRLAGVGEQFF. The chain has TRBV7-3 and TRBJ2-1, with TRBD2 matching 12 bases. The CDR3 spans 14 residues. Losses at the gene ends were 5 bases for V and 9 bases for J; bases not matched to a gene: 5. CDR1 and CDR2 from the germline V gene are SGHTA and FQGTGA.

This chain uses TRBV15 with TRBJ1-4; 7 bases align to TRBD1. With 0 bases clipped from V and 8 bases from J, the junction kept 6 bases outside the gene matches. Germline V gives CDR1 LNHNV, CDR2 YYDKDF (reference sequence). This CDR3 contains 15 residues. The DNA of the CDR3 is TGTGCCACCAGCAGAGATCTGACAGGGAGGGAAAAACTGTTTTTT. This sequence encodes CATSRDLTGREKLFF.

This chain joins TRBV18 and TRBJ1-1; D possibly corresponds to TRBD1 (6 bases). V lost 5 bases, J lost 4 bases, and 20 bases lay in between. Germline values: CDR1 KGHSH, CDR2 LQKENI. This CDR3 has 16 amino acids. The CDR3 bases are TGTGCCAGCTCAGCCCTTGGGGGCAGCAGCTTCACTGAAGCTTTCTTT. It codes for CASSALGGSSFTEAFF.

Comments on this clone: The same CDR3 arises from other DNA sequences in this sample as well. This CDR3 reads CASSPGLEQETQYF. For the CDR3, the DNA is TGCGCCAGCAGCCCCGGACTGGAGCAAGAGACCCAGTACTTC. The rearrangement links TRBV5-1 to TRBJ2-5; tentatively, D is TRBD2 (5 bases). From germline, CDR1 is SGHRS and CDR2 YFSETQ. V was shortened by 4 bases and J by 2 bases, with 12 bases between the two germline ends. This CDR3 is built from 14 residues. Complete variable domain (other parts from reference TRBV5-1 and TRBJ2-5): KAGVTQTPRYLIKTRGQQVTLSCSPISGHRSVSWYQQTPGQGLQFLFEYFSETQRNKGNFPGRFSGRQFSNSRSEMNVSTLELGDSALYLCASSPGLEQETQYFGPGTRLLVL.

The V call is TRBV18, the J call TRBJ2-3; TRBD1 matches 7 bases. There are 14 residues in the CDR3. The germline V gene encodes CDR1 KGHSH and CDR2 LQKENI. The junction had 5 bases not matched to a gene; V was cut back by 5 bases and J by 3 bases. Written as DNA, the CDR3 is TGTGCCAGCTCAGCGACAGGGAGAACAGATACGCAGTATTTT. It is translated as CASSATGRTDTQYF.

This chain connects TRBV4-2 to TRBJ1-1; D remains unclear. In germline, CDR1 is LGHNA, CDR2 YNFKEQ. The CDR3 covers 12 residues. V lost 0 bases and J 10 bases, leaving 9 bases between the germline ends. CDR3 protein: CASSQDLEGAFF. Here the CDR3 DNA reads TGTGCCAGCAGCCAAGATCTGGAGGGAGCTTTCTTT.

This clone was observed a handful of times. The chain couples TRBV3-1 (or the pseudogene TRBV3-2) to TRBJ1-1, with 8 bases aligning to TRBD1. The CDR3 runs to 17 residues. The V gene end was trimmed by 0 bases and the J gene end by 1 base; junction bases not matched to a gene: 7. Germline V gene data show CDR1 as LGHDT and CDR2 as YNNKEL (reference sequence). The CDR3 region has the DNA TGTGCCAGCAGCCAAGATCCCTGGGGGACAGGGAACACTGAAGCTTTCTTT. Its protein product is CASSQDPWGTGNTEAFF.

The V gene is TRBV29-1, the J gene TRBJ2-5; 7 nucleotides agree with TRBD1. Germline lookup yields CDR1 SQVTM and CDR2 ANQGSEA. The CDR3 sequence is 12 residues long. V was clipped by 7 bases and J by 0 bases; unmatched bases: 2. CDR3 nucleotides: TGCAGCGCCGACAGGGACCAAGAGACCCAGTACTTC. It specifies CSADRDQETQYF.

In this sample, this clone turned up many times. The rearrangement joins TRBV6-5 to TRBJ1-2; possible D gene TRBD1, 5 bases. This CDR3 contains 13 residues. The germline V gene has CDR1 MNHEY and CDR2 SVGAGI. Trimming removed 8 bases from V and 4 bases from J, with 14 bases in between. The CDR3 DNA sequence: TGTGCCAGCGAAGCAAGGGGCCTCTATGGCTACACCTTC. Protein sequence: CASEARGLYGYTF.

This clone was found once. The rearrangement joins TRBV27 to TRBJ1-1; D uncertain. The CDR3 runs 14 residues. Trimming took off 2 bases at V and 2 bases at J, with 9 bases between the two ends. Per the germline V gene, CDR1 is MNHEY and CDR2 is SMNVEV (reference sequence). The CDR3 DNA reads as TGTGCCAGCAGTTTACGCGGTCTCAACACTGAAGCTTTCTTT. It translates to CASSLRGLNTEAFF.